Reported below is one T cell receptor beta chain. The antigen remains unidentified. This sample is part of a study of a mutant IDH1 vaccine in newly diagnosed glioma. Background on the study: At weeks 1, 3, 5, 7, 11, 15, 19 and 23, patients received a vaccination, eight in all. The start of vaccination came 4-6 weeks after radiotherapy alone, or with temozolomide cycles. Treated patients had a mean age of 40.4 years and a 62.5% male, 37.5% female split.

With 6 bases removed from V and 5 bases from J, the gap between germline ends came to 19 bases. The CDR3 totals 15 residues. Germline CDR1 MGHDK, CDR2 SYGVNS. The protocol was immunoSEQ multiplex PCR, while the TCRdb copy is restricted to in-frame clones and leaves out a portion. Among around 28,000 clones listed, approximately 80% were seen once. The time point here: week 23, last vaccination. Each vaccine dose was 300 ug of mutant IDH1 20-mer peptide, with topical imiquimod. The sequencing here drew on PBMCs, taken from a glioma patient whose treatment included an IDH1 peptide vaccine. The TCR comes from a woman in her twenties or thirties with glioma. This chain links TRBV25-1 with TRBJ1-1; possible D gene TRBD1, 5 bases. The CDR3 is CASRDSGVFVTEAFF. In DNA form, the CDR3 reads TGTGCCAGCAGGGATTCGGGGGTGTTCGTAACTGAAGCTTTCTTT.